The 10 T cell receptor beta chains below come from one sample, sequenced in a study of T cell responses to AZD1222 COVID-19 vaccine. The repertoire was sequenced with immunoSEQ multiplex PCR; TCRdb's copy has only in-frame clones and lacks some. Seen here are 50,000 or so clones, approximately 80% observed once, and the top ten hold around 5%. This specimen was peripheral blood, taken 28 days after the second AZD1222 dose. The receptors stem from an adult who received the AZD1222 COVID-19 vaccine.

This chain links TRBV7-8 with TRBJ2-7, with D hard to call. Looked up from germline, CDR1 is SGHVS and CDR2 is FQNEAQ. The CDR3 has 13 amino acids. The V end lost 5 bases, the J end lost 1 base, and 9 bases lay between the germline ends. The CDR3 protein is CASSDPPSYEQYV. The CDR3 DNA reads TGTGCCAGCAGCGACCCCCCATCCTACGAGCAGTACGTC.

The V and J genes are TRBV5-1 and TRBJ1-1; D is ambiguous. This CDR3 has 14 residues. Germline V lookup: CDR1 SGHRS, CDR2 YFSETQ. The V end lost 4 bases, the J end lost 4 bases, and 14 bases lay between the germline ends. This CDR3 is CASSPQTSATEAFF. The CDR3 DNA follows: TGCGCCAGCAGCCCACAAACATCCGCCACTGAAGCTTTCTTT.

The CDR3 is CASSLSGLGGYTF. The CDR3 DNA follows: TGTGCCAGCAGTTTATCAGGACTGGGTGGCTACACCTTC. The chain recombines TRBV27 with TRBJ1-2, with D uncertain. This CDR3 is built from 13 residues. The germline V and J ends were trimmed by 0 bases and 7 bases, with 9 bases remaining between them. The V gene's germline CDR1 is MNHEY and CDR2 SMNVEV (reference sequence).

The chain combines TRBV19 with TRBJ1-5; D perhaps matches TRBD1 (6 bases). Between the trimmed V and J ends, which lost 11 bases and 3 bases, there was a span of 14 bases. This CDR3 region has 13 residues. Germline-derived CDR1 and CDR2 are LNHDA and SQIVND (reference sequence). CDR3 nucleotide sequence: TGTGCCTCCGCGGACAGCCTCAATCAGCCCCAGCATTTT. Protein: CASADSLNQPQHF.

The chain employs TRBV29-1 and TRBJ2-6; D unresolved. V was clipped by 5 bases and J by 0 bases, with 2 bases between them. Germline V gene lookup returns CDR1 SQVTM and CDR2 ANQGSEA. CDR3 length equals 12 residues. Here the CDR3 reads CSVYSGANVLTF. The DNA for the CDR3 is TGCAGCGTTTACTCTGGGGCCAACGTCCTGACTTTC.

The chain uses TRBV11-2 and TRBJ1-1; 8 positions agree with TRBD1. The CDR3 is made up of 15 amino acids. The junction had 9 bases not matched to a gene; V was cut back by 7 bases and J by 2 bases. The germline CDR1 and CDR2 sequences are SGHAT and FQNNGV. Here the CDR3 reads CASTQTGARNTEAFF. The CDR3, as DNA: TGTGCCAGCACCCAGACAGGGGCGCGTAACACTGAAGCTTTCTTT.

The chain employs TRBV27 and TRBJ2-4; possibly TRBD1 or TRBD2 for D (6 bases each). Trimming stripped 5 bases from V and 6 bases from J, with 17 bases between. The CDR3 runs 15 residues. Germline V lookup: CDR1 MNHEY, CDR2 SMNVEV (reference sequence). The DNA for the CDR3 is TGTGCCAGCAGTAACCTATCCAAGGGGGGAAACATTCAGTACTTC. Residues: CASSNLSKGGNIQYF.

This chain links TRBV15 with TRBJ1-1; 7 bases align to TRBD1. J was trimmed by 5 bases and V by 3 bases; bases with no gene match: 12. The CDR3 consists of 16 residues. In germline, CDR1 is LNHNV, CDR2 YYDKDF (reference sequence). Written as DNA, the CDR3 is TGTGCCACCAGCAGCGATCGACAGGGAAAGTGGACTGAAGCTTTCTTT. This gives the protein CATSSDRQGKWTEAFF.

The chain employs TRBV7-2 and TRBJ2-2; D unclear. Germline V gene data show CDR1 as SGHTA and CDR2 as FQGNSA. V lost 1 base to trimming and J lost 2 bases, with 5 bases between them. CDR3 length: 14 residues. The CDR3 sequence is CASSLGFNTGELFF. The CDR3 bases are TGTGCCAGCAGCTTAGGATTTAACACCGGGGAGCTGTTTTTT. Together with reference TRBV7-2 and TRBJ2-2, the CDR3 gives the full variable domain: GAGVSQSPSNKVTEKGKDVELRCDPISGHTALYWYRQSLGQGLEFLIYFQGNSAPDKSGLPSDRFSAERTGGSVSTLTIQRTQQEDSAVYLCASSLGFNTGELFFGEGSRLTVL.

The rearrangement joins TRBV7-3 to TRBJ2-2; TRBD2 agrees at 10 bases. Per germline, CDR1 SGHTA and CDR2 FQGTGA. The CDR3 runs to 15 residues. Trimming cost V 4 bases and J 4 bases; bases outside gene matches: 3. The CDR3 region is CASSSSSGGTGELFF. The CDR3 DNA follows: TGTGCCAGCAGCTCCTCTAGCGGGGGCACCGGGGAGCTGTTTTTT.